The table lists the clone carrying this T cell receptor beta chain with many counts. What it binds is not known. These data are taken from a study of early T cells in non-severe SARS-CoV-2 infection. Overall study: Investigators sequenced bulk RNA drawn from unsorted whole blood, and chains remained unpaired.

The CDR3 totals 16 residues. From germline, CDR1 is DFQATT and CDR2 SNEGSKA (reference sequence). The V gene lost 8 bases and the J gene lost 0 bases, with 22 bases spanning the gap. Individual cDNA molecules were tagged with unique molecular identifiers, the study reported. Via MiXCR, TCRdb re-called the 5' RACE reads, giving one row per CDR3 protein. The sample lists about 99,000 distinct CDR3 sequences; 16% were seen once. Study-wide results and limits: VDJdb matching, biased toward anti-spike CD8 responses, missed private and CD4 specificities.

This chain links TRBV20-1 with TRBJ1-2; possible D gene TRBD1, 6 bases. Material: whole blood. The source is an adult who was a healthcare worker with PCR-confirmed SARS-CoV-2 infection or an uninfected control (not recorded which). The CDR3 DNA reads TGCAGTACTCGCACCGGCCTACAGGGAGCTAACTATGGCTACACCTTC. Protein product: CSTRTGLQGANYGYTF.